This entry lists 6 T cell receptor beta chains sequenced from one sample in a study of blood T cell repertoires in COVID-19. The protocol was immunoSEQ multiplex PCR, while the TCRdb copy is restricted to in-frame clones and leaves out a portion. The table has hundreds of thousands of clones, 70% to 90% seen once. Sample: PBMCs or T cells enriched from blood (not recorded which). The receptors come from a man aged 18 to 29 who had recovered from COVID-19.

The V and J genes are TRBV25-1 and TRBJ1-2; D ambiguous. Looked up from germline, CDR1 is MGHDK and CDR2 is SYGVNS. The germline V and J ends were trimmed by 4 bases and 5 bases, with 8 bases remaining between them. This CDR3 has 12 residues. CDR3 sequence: CASSGSGYGYTF. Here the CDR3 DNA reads TGTGCCAGCAGTGGGTCAGGATATGGCTACACCTTC.

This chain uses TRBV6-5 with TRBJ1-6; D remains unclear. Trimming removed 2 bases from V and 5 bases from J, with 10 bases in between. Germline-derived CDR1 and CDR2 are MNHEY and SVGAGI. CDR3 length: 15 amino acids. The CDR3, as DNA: TGTGCCAGCAGTTACGGGCGCAACCATAATTCACCCCTCCACTTT. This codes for CASSYGRNHNSPLHF.

CDR3 in DNA: TGTGCCAGCAGCGTAGAACCGGGGGGAGCGACCGGGGAGCTGTTTTTT. Translating gives CASSVEPGGATGELFF. V gene TRBV9 combines with J gene TRBJ2-2, with 7 bases identical to TRBD2. CDR3 size: 16 residues. The trim removed 0 bases at V and 5 bases at J, leaving 7 bases unmatched. Germline CDR1 is SGDLS and CDR2 is YYNGEE.

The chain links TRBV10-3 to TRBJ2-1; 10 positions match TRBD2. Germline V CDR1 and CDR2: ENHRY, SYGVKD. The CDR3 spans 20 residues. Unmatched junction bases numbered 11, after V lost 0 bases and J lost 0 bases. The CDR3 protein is CAISESTSGDTASSYNEQFF. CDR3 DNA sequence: TGTGCCATCAGTGAGTCAACTAGCGGGGATACTGCAAGCTCCTACAATGAGCAGTTCTTC.

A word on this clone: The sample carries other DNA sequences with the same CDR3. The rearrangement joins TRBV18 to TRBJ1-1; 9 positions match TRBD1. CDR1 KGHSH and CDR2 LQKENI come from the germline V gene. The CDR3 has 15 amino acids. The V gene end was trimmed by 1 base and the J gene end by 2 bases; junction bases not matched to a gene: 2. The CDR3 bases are TGTGCCAGCTCACCACTGGGACAGGGCAACACTGAAGCTTTCTTT. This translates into CASSPLGQGNTEAFF.

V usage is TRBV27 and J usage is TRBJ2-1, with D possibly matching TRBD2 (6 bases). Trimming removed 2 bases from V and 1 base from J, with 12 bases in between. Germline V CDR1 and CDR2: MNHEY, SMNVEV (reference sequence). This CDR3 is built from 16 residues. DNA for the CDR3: TGTGCCAGCAGTTTAGGAGGGCGGGATTCCTACAATGAGCAGTTCTTC. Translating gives CASSLGGRDSYNEQFF.